This TCR beta chain was recovered during a study of post-analysis software for immune sequencing data (dated by TCRdb to between 2015 and 2017). Background for the entire study: Recorded disease courses included relapsing-remitting, secondary progressive and progressive-relapsing multiple sclerosis, with some patients lacking subtype annotation. The multiple sclerosis patient repertoires were compared with 10 or so previously published healthy control repertoires from donors aged about 6 to 26 years. A subset of samples was prepared in parallel using single-end sample barcoding, then pooled and co-amplified after Illumina adapter ligation. On the study overall, not on this receptor specifically: The multiple sclerosis patient group was slightly younger than the control group. Patients showed significantly higher frequencies than controls for roughly 5 TRBV segments, among them TRBV5-6, TRBV5-1 and TRBV20-1. Multiple sclerosis patients had significantly lower normalized Chao1 diversity than controls, a result that suggests substantial peripheral T-cell clonal expansion. When samples were clustered directly using the F measure, samples prepared in the same batch co-clustered strongly, which prompted a batch-effect correction.

The library relied on PCR. The data were produced on an Illumina HiSeq 2500. To reduce PCR and sequencing biases, unique molecular identifiers were built into the TCR beta cDNA libraries. Per 1 to 10 million input T cells, approximately 500,000 cDNA molecules were obtained, such that each molecule approximated one T cell. The same protocol used for the earlier healthy control dataset was applied to prepare and sequence the patient libraries. Samples belonging to the same batch were prepared together, multiplexed and sequenced on a shared HiSeq lane. The paper's processing steps were these. Raw barcoded reads were processed with MIGEC, and single-read molecular identifier groups were discarded before consensus assembly and CDR3 extraction. Clonotype tables were post-analysed with VDJtools, normalizing diversity by down-sampling all datasets to the smallest sample size. In repertoire overlap clustering, CDR3 amino acid sequences, but not nucleotide sequences, were matched to correct batch-related cross-sample contamination. The public sequencing data were trimmed at Q25 with fastp and processed into clonotypes with MiXCR by TCRdb, which kept only in-frame beta chains. CDR3 protein duplicates are merged, each entry listing the most common genes and DNA. The V and J calls, along with clone size, are taken from TCRdb and not from the paper's own processing. The sample table contains 450,000 to 650,000 distinct CDR3 sequences; only one count was recorded for roughly 40% of them. The biggest ten clones account for 1.7% of the sample.

With regard to this clonotype: Its antigen target is currently unknown. Base qualities are not at hand, and no much larger clone is one base apart.

The germline V end is reduced by 3 bases and the J end by 4 bases; junction bases left unmatched: 7. The germline V gene specifies ENHRY as CDR1 and SYGVKD as CDR2. From its cysteine to its phenylalanine, the CDR3 spans 16 amino acids. Solely the CDR3 DNA is kept, with 48 bases framed from the first base. To demonstrate the VDJtools post-analysis software, the study profiled TCR beta repertoires from the peripheral blood of about 13 young patients with multiple sclerosis. The multiple sclerosis patients were children and adolescents ranging in age from about 6 to 17 years. The chain couples TRBV10-3 to TRBJ2-1, with 9 middle bases fitting TRBD2. Sequencing was done on a sample of blood. The sequence came from a girl aged 10 to 17 with multiple sclerosis. The CDR3 protein is CAISDPPTSGYNEQFF. The sequenced DNA is TGTGCCATCAGTGACCCGCCAACTAGCGGGTACAATGAGCAGTTCTTC.